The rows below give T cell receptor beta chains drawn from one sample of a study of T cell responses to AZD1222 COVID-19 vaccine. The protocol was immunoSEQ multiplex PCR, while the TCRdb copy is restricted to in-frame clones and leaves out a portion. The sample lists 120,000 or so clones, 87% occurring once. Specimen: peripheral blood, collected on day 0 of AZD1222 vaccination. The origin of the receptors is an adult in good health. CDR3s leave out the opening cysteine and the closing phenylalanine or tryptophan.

CDR3aa: ASSLTQSLVQQY
len: 12
v_gene: TRBV7-8
j_gene: TRBJ2-7

CDR3aa: AISNGRGSGTGELF
len: 14
v_gene: TRBV10-3
j_gene: TRBJ2-2

CDR3aa: ASSADGFSNTEAF
len: 13
v_gene: TRBV9
j_gene: TRBJ1-1

CDR3aa: ASSTVDRASPLH
len: 12
v_gene: TRBV18
j_gene: TRBJ1-6

CDR3aa: ASVPPGLGISADTQY
len: 15
v_gene: TRBV10-1
j_gene: TRBJ2-3

CDR3aa: ASSEDRAGNQPQH
len: 13
v_gene: TRBV6-1
j_gene: TRBJ1-5

CDR3aa: ASSVAASWTDTQY
len: 13
v_gene: TRBV7-2
j_gene: TRBJ2-3

CDR3aa: ASSLAGGFNEKLF
len: 13
v_gene: TRBV7-8
j_gene: TRBJ1-4

CDR3aa: ASNRRTGDTEAF
len: 12
v_gene: TRBV6-5
j_gene: TRBJ1-1

CDR3aa: ASRSLADNYGYT
len: 12
v_gene: TRBV11-2
j_gene: TRBJ1-2

CDR3aa: ASSPRGEQF
len: 9
v_gene: TRBV7-9
j_gene: TRBJ2-1

CDR3aa: ASSLGESSEAF
len: 11
v_gene: TRBV18
j_gene: TRBJ1-1

CDR3aa: ASSPQGLAGAWSSYNEQF
len: 18
v_gene: TRBV9
j_gene: TRBJ2-1

CDR3aa: ASSLSSGGYNEQF
len: 13
v_gene: TRBV27
j_gene: TRBJ2-1

CDR3aa: ASSETASNSGGNTIY
len: 15
v_gene: TRBV2
j_gene: TRBJ1-3

CDR3aa: ASRERGATGELF
len: 12
v_gene: TRBV19
j_gene: TRBJ2-2

CDR3aa: ASSPGTGVYEQY
len: 12
v_gene: TRBV27
j_gene: TRBJ2-7

CDR3aa: ASSIRRQRTGGADTQY
len: 16
v_gene: TRBV19
j_gene: TRBJ2-3

CDR3aa: ASSTGSGHEQF
len: 11
v_gene: TRBV19
j_gene: TRBJ2-1

CDR3aa: ASSSLTSAYNEQF
len: 13
v_gene: TRBV7-2
j_gene: TRBJ2-1

CDR3aa: ASSPASVQGNSPLH
len: 14
v_gene: TRBV3-1/TRBV3-2
j_gene: TRBJ1-6

CDR3aa: ASSEPTGVRPQH
len: 12
v_gene: TRBV6-1
j_gene: TRBJ1-5

CDR3aa: ASSQVLDGDTEAF
len: 13
v_gene: TRBV4-3
j_gene: TRBJ1-1

CDR3aa: AWSVAGNQPQH
len: 11
v_gene: TRBV30
j_gene: TRBJ1-5

CDR3aa: ASSRGWELF
len: 9
v_gene: TRBV6-5
j_gene: TRBJ2-2

CDR3aa: ASSRDRREAF
len: 10
v_gene: TRBV2
j_gene: TRBJ1-1

CDR3aa: ASSANGLDEKLF
len: 12
v_gene: TRBV18
j_gene: TRBJ1-4

CDR3aa: ASSQDGTVGQPQH
len: 13
v_gene: TRBV4-2
j_gene: TRBJ1-5

CDR3aa: ASSPGQGAGELF
len: 12
v_gene: TRBV7-9
j_gene: TRBJ2-2

CDR3aa: ASRSTGMNTEAF
len: 12
v_gene: TRBV2
j_gene: TRBJ1-1

CDR3aa: ASSSSGGADGGELF
len: 14
v_gene: TRBV5-1
j_gene: TRBJ2-2

CDR3aa: ASSLITGSNQPQH
len: 13
v_gene: TRBV7-2
j_gene: TRBJ1-5

CDR3aa: ASSYYTGGGTEAF
len: 13
v_gene: TRBV6-5
j_gene: TRBJ1-1

CDR3aa: ASSLTLGTQQY
len: 11
v_gene: TRBV7-3
j_gene: TRBJ2-7

CDR3aa: ASSPGTGDSPLH
len: 12
v_gene: TRBV9
j_gene: TRBJ1-6

CDR3aa: AWSVGYGYT
len: 9
v_gene: TRBV30
j_gene: TRBJ1-2

CDR3aa: ASRATGVYGYT
len: 11
v_gene: TRBV5-6
j_gene: TRBJ1-2

CDR3aa: ASRSGANREGGELF
len: 14
v_gene: TRBV28
j_gene: TRBJ2-2

CDR3aa: ATIPGGEQF
len: 9
v_gene: TRBV24-1
j_gene: TRBJ2-1

CDR3aa: AWNTGGLEQY
len: 10
v_gene: TRBV30
j_gene: TRBJ2-7

CDR3aa: ASSAHIGGGSSYEQY
len: 15
v_gene: TRBV9
j_gene: TRBJ2-7

CDR3aa: SVSFGGGPTDTQY
len: 13
v_gene: TRBV29-1
j_gene: TRBJ2-3

CDR3aa: ASSPGTGREKLF
len: 12
v_gene: TRBV19
j_gene: TRBJ1-4

CDR3aa: ASSVEDEQF
len: 9
v_gene: TRBV9
j_gene: TRBJ2-1

CDR3aa: ASSNRGEDYGYT
len: 12
v_gene: TRBV6-5
j_gene: TRBJ1-2

CDR3aa: ASSTDGTADGYT
len: 12
v_gene: TRBV7-8
j_gene: TRBJ1-2

CDR3aa: ATSRDLPANQPQH
len: 13
v_gene: TRBV15
j_gene: TRBJ1-5

CDR3aa: ASSFREQY
len: 8
v_gene: TRBV7-3
j_gene: TRBJ2-7

CDR3aa: ASSYRGQGYSPLH
len: 13
v_gene: TRBV6-5
j_gene: TRBJ1-6

CDR3aa: ASIAGGGEQY
len: 10
v_gene: TRBV9
j_gene: TRBJ2-7

CDR3aa: ASSSRQGAVVRNIQY
len: 15
v_gene: TRBV19
j_gene: TRBJ2-4

CDR3aa: ASSLLAGSSSYNEQF
len: 15
v_gene: TRBV5-6
j_gene: TRBJ2-1

CDR3aa: ASSPFRAVGTGELF
len: 14
v_gene: TRBV18
j_gene: TRBJ2-2

CDR3aa: ASSLSIRPEAF
len: 11
v_gene: TRBV11-2
j_gene: TRBJ1-1

CDR3aa: ASSLITGELF
len: 10
v_gene: TRBV27
j_gene: TRBJ2-2

CDR3aa: ASRLDRASTDTQY
len: 13
v_gene: TRBV10-2
j_gene: TRBJ2-3

CDR3aa: ASSSRQGTSTDTQY
len: 14
v_gene: TRBV7-2
j_gene: TRBJ2-3

CDR3aa: ASRIGSSYEQY
len: 11
v_gene: TRBV6-5
j_gene: TRBJ2-7

CDR3aa: ASSPSPTGKAF
len: 11
v_gene: TRBV6-5
j_gene: TRBJ1-1

CDR3aa: ASRTGEGSGNTIY
len: 13
v_gene: TRBV19
j_gene: TRBJ1-3